This is a list of T cell receptor beta chains from one sample in a study of blood T cell repertoires in COVID-19. The method was immunoSEQ multiplex PCR; TCRdb's version includes in-frame clones alone and lacks a portion of them. The repertoire holds fewer than 350,000 clones, roughly 89% seen once, with less than 2% in the top ten. What was sequenced was PBMCs or T cells enriched from blood (not recorded which). The receptors were gathered from a woman in her thirties or forties who had recovered from COVID-19. The CDR3 runs from the conserved cysteine through the conserved F or W. The D gene is left open where the match is weak. For some rows the clone size is stated as once, few or many, or as a class when expanded; others skip it.

cdr3_length,d_call,v_call,clone_size,j_call,cdr3_nt,cdr3_aa
13,NA,TRBV10-1,NA,TRBJ1-1,TGCGCCAGCAGTGAGTATGGGGAGACTGAAGCTTTCTTT,CASSEYGETEAFF
15,NA,TRBV3-1/TRBV3-2,NA,TRBJ2-7,TGTGCCAGCAGCCCCCTAGTTAGCGGAGCCTACGAGCAGTACTTC,CASSPLVSGAYEQYF
12,TRBD1,TRBV19,NA,TRBJ1-1,TGTGCCACCCAGACAGGGGGGGGTGAAGCTTTCTTT,CATQTGGGEAFF
18,NA,TRBV4-1,NA,TRBJ1-5,TGCGCCAGCAGCCAAGATTACAGGAGACCTTATAGCAATCAGCCCCAGCATTTT,CASSQDYRRPYSNQPQHF
14,TRBD1,TRBV6-5,NA,TRBJ1-2,TGTGCCAGCAGTCGACAGGGGGGGGTGGATGGCTACACCTTC,CASSRQGGVDGYTF
14,NA,TRBV5-1,NA,TRBJ1-2,TGCGCCAGCAGCTTGGGACAGAGCCTAGGGGGCTACACCTTC,CASSLGQSLGGYTF
18,NA,TRBV23-1,NA,TRBJ1-2,TGCGCCAGCAGCTGGAGACAGCCTTCCTTTACCATTAACTATGGCTACACCTTC,CASSWRQPSFTINYGYTF
16,TRBD1,TRBV18,NA,TRBJ2-7,TGTGCCAGCTCACCAAAAATCGGGACAGGGCCTAGAGAGCAGTACTTC,CASSPKIGTGPREQYF
14,TRBD1,TRBV27,NA,TRBJ1-4,TGTGCCAGCAGTCGGACAGGCTCTAATGAAAAACTGTTTTTT,CASSRTGSNEKLFF
15,TRBD1,TRBV5-4,few,TRBJ1-3,TGTGCCAGCAGCTTGGGGACAGGGAGCGTAAACACCATATATTTT,CASSLGTGSVNTIYF
12,NA,TRBV12-3/TRBV12-4,NA,TRBJ1-1,TGTGCCAGCGCGGGACTACCCGGCGAAGCTTTCTTT,CASAGLPGEAFF
13,TRBD1,TRBV18,NA,TRBJ1-2,TGTGCCAGCTCGGGCCCGGACAGGGAGGGCTACACCTTC,CASSGPDREGYTF
16,TRBD1,TRBV7-9,NA,TRBJ2-5,TGTGCCAGCAGCGAATCGGGACAGGCGAACGGAGAGACCCAGTACTTC,CASSESGQANGETQYF
13,NA,TRBV28,NA,TRBJ1-2,TGTGCCAGCGTAGCAGGGACTAACTATGGCTACACCTTC,CASVAGTNYGYTF
14,NA,TRBV5-1,NA,TRBJ1-1,TGCGCCAGCAGCCCGGGAGGGAGGAACACTGAAGCTTTCTTT,CASSPGGRNTEAFF
15,TRBD1,TRBV3-1/TRBV3-2,NA,TRBJ1-1,TGTGCCAGCAGCCGGTCAGGGGGCGCGAACACTGAAGCTTTCTTT,CASSRSGGANTEAFF
18,NA,TRBV9,NA,TRBJ2-3,TGTGCCAGCAGTCCCCACGTGATCGCTCCCACTAGCACAGATACGCAGTATTTT,CASSPHVIAPTSTDTQYF
12,NA,TRBV18,once,TRBJ1-1,TGTGCCAGCTCACCTCAGGGAACTGAAGCTTTCTTT,CASSPQGTEAFF
12,NA,TRBV5-6,NA,TRBJ2-3,TGTGCCAGCAGCCTGAGGTGGGATACGCAGTATTTT,CASSLRWDTQYF
18,TRBD2,TRBV5-4,once,TRBJ2-3,TGTGCCAGCAGCTTGTCCTATGTCAGCGGGAGGGCCGGGGATACGCAGTATTTT,CASSLSYVSGRAGDTQYF
13,NA,TRBV14,NA,TRBJ1-5,TGTGCCAGCAGCCAATTTAGTAATCAGCCCCAGCATTTT,CASSQFSNQPQHF
14,NA,TRBV2,once,TRBJ1-2,TGTGCCAGCAGTGAAGCGCGGGTTAACTATGGCTACACCTTC,CASSEARVNYGYTF
12,NA,TRBV28,once,TRBJ2-7,TGTGCCAGCAGTTTAACAAACTACGAGCAGTACTTC,CASSLTNYEQYF
15,TRBD2,TRBV18,NA,TRBJ2-2,TGTGCCAGCTCACCAGGGACTAGCAGCACCGGGGAGCTGTTTTTT,CASSPGTSSTGELFF
13,TRBD1,TRBV12-3/TRBV12-4,NA,TRBJ1-1,TGTGCCAGCAGTTTACGGACAGGGAGTGAAGCTTTCTTT,CASSLRTGSEAFF
14,NA,TRBV7-8,NA,TRBJ1-1,TGTGCCAGCAGCTTAGTCGCAGTGAACACTGAAGCTTTCTTT,CASSLVAVNTEAFF
14,TRBD1,TRBV6-1,NA,TRBJ1-4,TGTGCCAGCAGTGAGGGACAGTCGAATGAAAAACTGTTTTTT,CASSEGQSNEKLFF
14,NA,TRBV25-1,NA,TRBJ2-7,TGTGCCAGCAGTCCCCCAACGAGCTCCTACGAGCAGTACTTC,CASSPPTSSYEQYF
16,TRBD1,TRBV5-1,NA,TRBJ2-5,TGCGCCAGCAATCCTTTTACGGACAGGGGGGCGGAGACCCAGTACTTC,CASNPFTDRGAETQYF
14,NA,TRBV3-1/TRBV3-2,NA,TRBJ2-5,TGTGCCAGCAGGAACGGGATTCCGGGAGAGACCCAGTACTTC,CASRNGIPGETQYF
15,TRBD2,TRBV5-1,NA,TRBJ2-1,TGCGCCAGCCGGGGGCTAGCGGGGGGGCCCAATGAGCAGTTCTTC,CASRGLAGGPNEQFF
14,NA,TRBV4-3,few,TRBJ1-2,TGCGCCAGCAGCCCGAAGTTACTGAACTATGGCTACACCTTC,CASSPKLLNYGYTF
14,TRBD1,TRBV6-4,NA,TRBJ2-1,TGTGCCAGCAGTGAACGACAGGGGGTTGGTGAGCAGTTCTTC,CASSERQGVGEQFF
12,TRBD1,TRBV30,once,TRBJ1-2,TGTGCCTGGACTATTACAGGGGTAGGCTACACCTTC,CAWTITGVGYTF
17,TRBD2,TRBV7-2,once,TRBJ2-2,TGTGCCAGCAGACGACTAGCGGGATACATAGGAACCGGGGAGCTGTTTTTT,CASRRLAGYIGTGELFF
15,NA,TRBV18,NA,TRBJ2-7,TGTGCCAGCTCACCACCGTGGCAGGGGACCTACGAGCAGTACTTC,CASSPPWQGTYEQYF
15,TRBD2,TRBV5-1,once,TRBJ2-7,TGCGCCAGCAGCTTGCTGCTAGCGGGGACCTACGAGCAGTACTTC,CASSLLLAGTYEQYF
15,TRBD1,TRBV5-4,NA,TRBJ1-2,TGTGCCAGCAGCACGCCGGGACAGGGTTTGGATGGCTACACCTTC,CASSTPGQGLDGYTF
13,TRBD1,TRBV10-3,NA,TRBJ1-2,TGTGCCATGAGAGGGGACAGGGACTATGGCTACACCTTC,CAMRGDRDYGYTF
14,NA,TRBV15,NA,TRBJ1-1,TGTGCCACCAGCTCAGAGGTACAATCGGGGAGGATGTCCTTT,CATSSEVQSGRMSF
13,NA,TRBV5-1,NA,TRBJ2-7,TGCGCCAGCAGCTTACCTAGCTCCTACGAGCAGTACTTC,CASSLPSSYEQYF
14,TRBD2,TRBV6-5,NA,TRBJ2-2,TGTGCCAGCACACTAGCGGGAGCATCCGGGGAGCTGTTTTTT,CASTLAGASGELFF
14,NA,TRBV9,NA,TRBJ2-1,TGTGCCAGCAGCGTAGGATGGAGCAACGATGAGCAGTTCTTC,CASSVGWSNDEQFF
15,TRBD2,TRBV7-3,NA,TRBJ2-1,TGTGCCAGCAGCCCGGGACTAGCGGGAGTTTACGAGCAGTTCTTC,CASSPGLAGVYEQFF
13,TRBD1,TRBV7-9,many,TRBJ1-1,TGTGCCAGCAGCTCCCGGGACAGGTTTGAAGCTTTCTTT,CASSSRDRFEAFF
13,NA,TRBV18,NA,TRBJ2-5,TGTGCCAGCTCACCGGACTGGTTGCAGACCCAGTACTTC,CASSPDWLQTQYF
14,TRBD1,TRBV5-1,NA,TRBJ2-1,TGCGCCAGCAGCTTGTCAGCAGGGGGAAATGAGCAGTTCTTC,CASSLSAGGNEQFF
14,NA,TRBV15,NA,TRBJ1-2,TGTGCCACCAGCAGACAATCAGGGTATAGGGGCTACACCTTC,CATSRQSGYRGYTF
13,TRBD1,TRBV2,NA,TRBJ1-1,TGTGCCAGCAGGACAGGGGCGAACACTGAAGCTTTCTTT,CASRTGANTEAFF
15,NA,TRBV18,few,TRBJ1-3,TGTGCCAGCTCACACGACAGAACGTCTGGAAACACCATATATTTT,CASSHDRTSGNTIYF
20,NA,TRBV27,NA,TRBJ1-6,TGTGCCAGCAGTTTATACAGGCCCACCCGCGACAGCTCCTATAATTCACCCCTCCACTTT,CASSLYRPTRDSSYNSPLHF
11,NA,TRBV27,NA,TRBJ2-5,TGTGCCAGCACCCAGGGGGGGACCCAGTACTTC,CASTQGGTQYF
13,TRBD2,TRBV12-3/TRBV12-4,NA,TRBJ2-7,TGTGCCAGCAGCTGGGGCGGGAGGGACGAGCAGTACTTC,CASSWGGRDEQYF
15,TRBD1,TRBV27,NA,TRBJ1-1,TGTGCCAGCAGGCTCCTACAGGGGGCGCGGCCTGAAGCTTTCTTT,CASRLLQGARPEAFF